Included here is one T cell receptor beta chain sequence, with context. Antigen: not known. These data come from a study of cytomegalovirus exposure and HLA in healthy donors. Background on the study: Previous work identified roughly 110 million unique TCR beta sequences from 200 million or so T cells. Around 80 million unique TCRs from HLA-typed donors were held in an early data release. Overall study results and limits: A later analysis found TCR association rates differed by HLA locus, highest for DRB1 and lowest for HLA-C.

Primers: 60 Vbeta forward and 13 Jbeta reverse. The protocol was immunoSEQ multiplex PCR, while the TCRdb copy is restricted to in-frame clones and leaves out a portion. This table holds around 97,000 clones, roughly 9.4% found once. CDR1 MDHEN and CDR2 SYDVKM come from the germline V gene. There are 16 residues in the CDR3. With 3 bases clipped from V and 3 bases from J, the junction kept 7 bases outside the gene matches. This receptor was identified in a man over 45 in good health and CMV-seropositive. Sequenced material: PBMCs. The rearrangement links TRBV28 to TRBJ2-1; 8 bases fit TRBD1. DNA of the CDR3: TGTGCCAGCAGTTTTTTGAGTGGACAGGGCTACAATGAGCAGTTCTTC. Its translation is CASSFLSGQGYNEQFF.